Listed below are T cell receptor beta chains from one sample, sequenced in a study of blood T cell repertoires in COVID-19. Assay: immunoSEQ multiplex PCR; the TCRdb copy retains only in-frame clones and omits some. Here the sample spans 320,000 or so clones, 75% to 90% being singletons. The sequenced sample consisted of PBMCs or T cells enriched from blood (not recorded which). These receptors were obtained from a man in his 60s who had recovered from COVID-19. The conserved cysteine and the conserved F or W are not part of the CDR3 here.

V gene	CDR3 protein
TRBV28	ATSGGANYGYT
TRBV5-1	ASRSGTSGFLSTGELF
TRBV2	ASSEEVNTEAF
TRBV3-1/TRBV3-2	ASSQAARDRVRQF
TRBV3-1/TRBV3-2	ASSHGLAGTYEQY
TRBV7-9	ASSLGGRETQY
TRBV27	ASSFGGNTEAF
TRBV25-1	ASSGLAGGRHTGELF
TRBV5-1	ASSFTSGRRETQY
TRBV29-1	SVEGTSGRYEQY
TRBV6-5	ASSYIGRNNYGYT
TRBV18	ASSLGQDHEKLF
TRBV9	ASSVVTGGLGTQY
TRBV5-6	ASSLGDRAPNTEAF
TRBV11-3	ASSLRNGRGTGELF
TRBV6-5	ASRLAAGSYNEQF
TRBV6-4	ASSDSKGAGLTNIQY
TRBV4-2	ASSQAQATHEKLF
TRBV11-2	ASSSGLAGGQSEQF
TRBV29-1	SVKRQKDTEAF
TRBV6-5	ASSYTGTSGYEQY
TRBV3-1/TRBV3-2	ASSQPGLVSYNEQF
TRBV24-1	ATATGLAEYNEQF
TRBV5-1	ASSLEQGVVFGETQY
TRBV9	ASSNRVTTDTQY
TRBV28	ASSLPLSRDRGRAREKLF
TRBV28	ASSLWKAANIVDTQY
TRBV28	ASSGERQGVRGYT
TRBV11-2	ASSFIHTDTQY